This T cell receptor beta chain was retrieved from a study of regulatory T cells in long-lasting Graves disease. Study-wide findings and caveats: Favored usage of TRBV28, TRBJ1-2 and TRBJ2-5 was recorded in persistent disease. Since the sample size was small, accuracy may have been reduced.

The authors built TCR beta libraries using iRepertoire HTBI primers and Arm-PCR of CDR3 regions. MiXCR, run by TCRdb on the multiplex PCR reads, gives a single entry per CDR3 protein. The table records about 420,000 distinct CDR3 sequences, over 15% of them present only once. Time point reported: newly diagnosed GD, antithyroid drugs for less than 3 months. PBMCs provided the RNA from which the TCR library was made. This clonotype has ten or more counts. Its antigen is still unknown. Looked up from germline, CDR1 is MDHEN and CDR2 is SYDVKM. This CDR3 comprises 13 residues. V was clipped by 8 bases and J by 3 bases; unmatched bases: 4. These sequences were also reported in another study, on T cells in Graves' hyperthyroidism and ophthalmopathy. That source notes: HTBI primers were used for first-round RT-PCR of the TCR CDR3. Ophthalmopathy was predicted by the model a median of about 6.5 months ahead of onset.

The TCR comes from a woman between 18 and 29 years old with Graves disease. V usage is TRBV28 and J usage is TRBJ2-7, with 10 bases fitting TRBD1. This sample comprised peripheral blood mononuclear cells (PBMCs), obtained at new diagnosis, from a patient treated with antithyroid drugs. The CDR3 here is CASLRTGGYEQYF. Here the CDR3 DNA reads TGTGCCAGCTTGAGGACAGGGGGCTACGAGCAGTACTTC.